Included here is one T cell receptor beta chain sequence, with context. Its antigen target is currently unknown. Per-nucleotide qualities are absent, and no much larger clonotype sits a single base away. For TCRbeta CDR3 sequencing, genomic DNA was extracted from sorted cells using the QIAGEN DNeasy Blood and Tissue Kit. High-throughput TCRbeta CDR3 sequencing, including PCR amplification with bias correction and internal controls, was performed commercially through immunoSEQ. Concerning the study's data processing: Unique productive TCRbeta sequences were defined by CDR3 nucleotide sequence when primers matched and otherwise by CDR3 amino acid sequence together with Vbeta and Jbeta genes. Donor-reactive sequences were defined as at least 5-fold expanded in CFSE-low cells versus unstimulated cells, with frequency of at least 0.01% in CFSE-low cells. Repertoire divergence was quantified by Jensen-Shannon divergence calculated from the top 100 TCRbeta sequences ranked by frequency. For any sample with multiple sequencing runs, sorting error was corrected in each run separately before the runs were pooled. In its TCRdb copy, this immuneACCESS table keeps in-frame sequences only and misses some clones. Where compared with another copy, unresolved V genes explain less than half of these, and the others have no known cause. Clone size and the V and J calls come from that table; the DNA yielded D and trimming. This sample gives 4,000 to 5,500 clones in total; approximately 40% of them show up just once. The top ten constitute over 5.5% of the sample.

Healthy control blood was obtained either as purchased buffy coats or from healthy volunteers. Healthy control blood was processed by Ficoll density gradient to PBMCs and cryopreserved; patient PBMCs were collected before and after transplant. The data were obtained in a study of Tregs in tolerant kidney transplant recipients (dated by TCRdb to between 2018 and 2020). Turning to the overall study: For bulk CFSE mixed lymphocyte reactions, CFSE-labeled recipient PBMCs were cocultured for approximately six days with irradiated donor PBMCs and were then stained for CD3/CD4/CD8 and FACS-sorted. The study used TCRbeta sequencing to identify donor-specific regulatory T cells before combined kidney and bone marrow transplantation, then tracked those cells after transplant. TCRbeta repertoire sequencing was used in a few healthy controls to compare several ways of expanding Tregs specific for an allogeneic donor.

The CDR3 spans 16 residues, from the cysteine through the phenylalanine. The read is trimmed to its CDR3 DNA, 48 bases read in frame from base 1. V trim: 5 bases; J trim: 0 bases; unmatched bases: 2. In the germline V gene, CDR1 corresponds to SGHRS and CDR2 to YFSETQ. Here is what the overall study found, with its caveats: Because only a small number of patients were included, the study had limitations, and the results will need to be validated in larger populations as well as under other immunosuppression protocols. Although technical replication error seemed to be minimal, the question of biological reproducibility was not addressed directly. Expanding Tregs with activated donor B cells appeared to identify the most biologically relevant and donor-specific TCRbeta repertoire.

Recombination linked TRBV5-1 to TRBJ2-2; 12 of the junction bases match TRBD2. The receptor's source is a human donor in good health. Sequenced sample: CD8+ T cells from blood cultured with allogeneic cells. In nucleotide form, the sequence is TGCGCCAGCAGGCGGACTAGCGGGACGAACACCGGGGAGCTGTTTTTT. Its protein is CASRRTSGTNTGELFF.